This entry describes one T cell receptor beta chain. CDR1 and CDR2 (germline): LNHDA, SQIVND (reference sequence). The ends lost 7 bases at V and 6 bases at J; junction bases unmatched: 9. The CDR3 sequence is 13 residues long. This sample was included in a study of blood T cell repertoires in COVID-19. In the study overall: The samples span acute and convalescent COVID-19 from the United States, Italy and Spain. PBMCs, B-cell-depleted T cells, or T cells provided the cDNA or gDNA that made up the material.

Original data processing: How many nucleated cells were present was estimated from reference gene primer amplification. Profiled with immunoSEQ multiplex PCR; TCRdb holds only in-frame clones, not every one. V and J calls and clone size are as listed in that table; D and trimming were resolved from the DNA. The table records 70,000 or so clones, about 85% of them present only once. This TCR was sampled from a woman over 75 with active or convalescent COVID-19. The chain is built from TRBV19 and TRBJ2-7; 7 nucleotides line up with TRBD1. The material sequenced was peripheral blood. The CDR3: CASNHRGMVEQYF. The CDR3, as DNA: TGTGCCAGTAACCACAGGGGAATGGTCGAGCAGTACTTC.